These T cell receptor beta chains were read from a single sample in a study of PD-L1 blockade in urothelial cancer. Assay: immunoSEQ multiplex PCR; the TCRdb copy retains only in-frame clones and omits some. This sample carries tens of thousands of clones, about 85% of them seen once, and the ten largest clones take less than 10%. Source: PBMCs, taken around atezolizumab (anti-PD-L1) treatment. The origin of the receptors is a man aged 60 to 69 with urothelial cancer. The conserved cysteine and the conserved F or W are not part of the CDR3 here.

J gene: TRBJ2-1; V gene: TRBV19; CDR3 protein: ASHKGTSGSSSYNEQF
J gene: TRBJ2-3; V gene: TRBV7-8; CDR3 protein: ASTTGHSSTDTQY
J gene: TRBJ2-7; V gene: TRBV5-1; CDR3 protein: ASSLDGTSAYEQY
J gene: TRBJ2-7; V gene: TRBV5-5; CDR3 protein: ASSLGGWSSYEQY
J gene: TRBJ2-1; V gene: TRBV28; CDR3 protein: ASRSPEYSSYNEQF
J gene: TRBJ1-4; V gene: TRBV28; CDR3 protein: ASTAAGLGNEKLF
J gene: TRBJ1-1; V gene: TRBV11-3; CDR3 protein: ASSPPGGLGSEAF
J gene: TRBJ1-6; V gene: TRBV28; CDR3 protein: ASSFRQGNSPLH
J gene: TRBJ1-2; V gene: TRBV9; CDR3 protein: ASRAGQGYGYT
J gene: TRBJ1-1; V gene: TRBV19; CDR3 protein: ASSPLMNTEAF
J gene: TRBJ2-7; V gene: TRBV19; CDR3 protein: ASSPKVWTREQY
J gene: TRBJ1-4; V gene: TRBV30; CDR3 protein: AWSEGDRQLF
J gene: TRBJ2-5; V gene: TRBV7-9; CDR3 protein: ASSPRSGLREETQY
J gene: TRBJ2-1; V gene: TRBV19; CDR3 protein: ASMRKMTGNGNEQF
J gene: TRBJ1-1; V gene: TRBV14; CDR3 protein: ASSHRGTEAF
J gene: TRBJ1-1; V gene: TRBV5-1; CDR3 protein: ASSRDMNTEAF
J gene: TRBJ1-3; V gene: TRBV7-9; CDR3 protein: ASSFRGSSGNTIY
J gene: TRBJ1-2; V gene: TRBV20-1; CDR3 protein: SASRTGDNP
J gene: TRBJ1-1; V gene: TRBV4-1; CDR3 protein: ASSQGILDRGYTEAF
J gene: TRBJ1-5; V gene: TRBV21-1; CDR3 protein: ASSKEAAPDSNQPQH
J gene: TRBJ2-5; V gene: TRBV2; CDR3 protein: ASSTGRETQY
J gene: TRBJ2-7; V gene: TRBV7-3; CDR3 protein: ASSYSGGAYEQY
J gene: TRBJ1-1; V gene: TRBV6-5; CDR3 protein: ASSLQGRNTEAF
J gene: TRBJ1-1; V gene: TRBV6-5; CDR3 protein: ASGQGWNTEAF
J gene: TRBJ2-5; V gene: TRBV6-4; CDR3 protein: ASSANGGGQETQY
J gene: TRBJ1-1; V gene: TRBV19; CDR3 protein: ASALGDRVPEAF
J gene: TRBJ2-2; V gene: TRBV18; CDR3 protein: ASSLAGSPDTGELF
J gene: TRBJ1-1; V gene: TRBV19; CDR3 protein: ASSTGLQGNTEAF
J gene: TRBJ1-5; V gene: TRBV29-1; CDR3 protein: SVGGGPNQPQH
J gene: TRBJ2-3; V gene: TRBV9; CDR3 protein: ASSARDRGTDTQY
J gene: TRBJ2-1; V gene: TRBV18; CDR3 protein: ASSPLTGTYNEQF
J gene: TRBJ2-5; V gene: TRBV7-2; CDR3 protein: ASSPGLAEETQY
J gene: TRBJ2-2; V gene: TRBV25-1; CDR3 protein: ASSSRLNTGELF
J gene: TRBJ2-7; V gene: TRBV6-5; CDR3 protein: ASSRGQGGREQY
J gene: TRBJ2-6; V gene: TRBV5-1; CDR3 protein: ASSPRDRVTGANVLT
J gene: TRBJ2-7; V gene: TRBV27; CDR3 protein: ASSLSGTGFYEQY
J gene: TRBJ1-1; V gene: TRBV7-9; CDR3 protein: ASSLVSSEAF
J gene: TRBJ2-2; V gene: TRBV5-1; CDR3 protein: ASSPTMTSGGPNTGELF
J gene: TRBJ2-7; V gene: TRBV30; CDR3 protein: AWSGGAFNEQY
J gene: TRBJ2-1; V gene: TRBV10-3; CDR3 protein: AISEQGNNEQF
J gene: TRBJ2-7; V gene: TRBV11-2; CDR3 protein: ASSPDRGGYEQY
J gene: TRBJ2-2; V gene: TRBV30; CDR3 protein: ACPRTPRAGELF
J gene: TRBJ2-5; V gene: TRBV27; CDR3 protein: ASSLGGGQETQY
J gene: TRBJ2-1; V gene: TRBV27; CDR3 protein: ASSPRTSGGAWEQF
J gene: TRBJ2-5; V gene: TRBV7-6; CDR3 protein: ASTPTRLARETQY
J gene: TRBJ1-2; V gene: TRBV6-4; CDR3 protein: ASSDSPDRGLHGYT
J gene: TRBJ1-3; V gene: TRBV15; CDR3 protein: ATSRGRGNTIY
J gene: TRBJ2-7; V gene: TRBV11-3; CDR3 protein: ASSLVLTGSSYEQY